Each of the 5 T cell receptor beta chains below was sequenced from the same sample in a study of T-cell reconstitution after alpha-beta-depleted transplantation in children listed by TCRdb under 2016. Receptor amplification or capture employed PCR. The instrument was an Illumina HiSeq 2500. To normalize quantification of the TCRbeta repertoire, the TCR libraries were built with molecular barcoding that relied on unique molecular identifiers. TCRdb reprocessed the public reads (quality trimming at Q25 with fastp, clone calling with MiXCR) and kept in-frame beta chains. A single entry per CDR3 protein holds the most common genes and DNA from its merged rows. The sample contains over 150,000 distinct CDR3 sequences, about 6.8% of them found a single time. The top ten hold 3% to 3.5% of the sample. The sequencing here drew on PBMCs from the stem cell graft donor, taken from the stem cell graft. The receptors come from a human donor who donated a stem cell graft to a child with Wiskott-Aldrich syndrome.

This clonotype has at least ten counts. The rearrangement uses TRBV5-8 and TRBJ2-6; D ambiguous. This CDR3 is 16 amino acids long. The V gene lost 3 bases and the J gene lost 2 bases, with 12 bases spanning the gap. Germline CDR1 SGHTS, CDR2 YDEGEE. The CDR3 spells CASSSSMGAGANVLTF. CDR3 DNA sequence: TGTGCCAGCAGCTCCTCCATGGGTGCTGGGGCCAACGTCCTGACTTTC.

This clonotype was counted at least ten times. V is TRBV4-2 and J is TRBJ2-7; D is ambiguous. V was pared by 1 base and J by 1 base, with 14 bases between. Germline V gives CDR1 LGHNA, CDR2 YNFKEQ. The CDR3 totals 16 residues. The CDR3: CASSQVESGASYEQYF. The CDR3 nucleotides read TGTGCCAGCAGCCAAGTGGAGTCGGGCGCTTCCTACGAGCAGTACTTC.

This clonotype occurred many times. The rearrangement uses TRBV14 and TRBJ2-7, with no clear D. This CDR3 has 12 residues. CDR1 and CDR2 from the germline V gene are SGHDN and FVKESK. The V and J ends lost 1 base and 5 bases respectively, with 6 bases between them. The CDR3, as DNA: TGTGCCAGCAGCCAAGGTGGCCACGAGCAGTACTTC. This codes for CASSQGGHEQYF.

At least ten counts were recorded for this clonotype. The chain has TRBV12-3 or TRBV12-4 and TRBJ2-1; 7 bases agree with TRBD2. The CDR3 has 15 residues. The trim removed 1 base at V and 3 bases at J, leaving 3 bases unmatched. The CDR3 DNA reads TGTGCCAGCAGTTTAGTCGGCGGGGGCTACAATGAGCAGTTCTTC. Amino acid sequence: CASSLVGGGYNEQFF.

This clonotype was seen many times. This rearrangement joins TRBV7-2 to TRBJ2-4; D remains ambiguous. Germline CDR1 is SGHTA and CDR2 is FQGNSA. The CDR3 runs 15 residues. Trimming stripped 0 bases from V and 0 bases from J, with 6 bases between. DNA for the CDR3: TGTGCCAGCAGCTTAGCTACCTTAGCCAAAAACATTCAGTACTTC. Translation: CASSLATLAKNIQYF. Filled out from reference TRBV7-2 and TRBJ2-4, the complete variable domain reads GAGVSQSPSNKVTEKGKDVELRCDPISGHTALYWYRQSLGQGLEFLIYFQGNSAPDKSGLPSDRFSAERTGGSVSTLTIQRTQQEDSAVYLCASSLATLAKNIQYFGAGTRLSVL.